Below are 26 T cell receptor beta chains sequenced from a single sample in a study of cytomegalovirus exposure and HLA in healthy donors. The PCR had 60 Vbeta and 13 Jbeta primers. TCRdb keeps only in-frame clones here, not all; method: immunoSEQ multiplex PCR. The sample includes approximately 200,000 clones, around 79% seen only once; the top ten take 1.6%. The sample comprised PBMCs. All receptors derive from a woman aged 18-29 years in good health and CMV-seronegative.

The chain joins TRBV4-2 to TRBJ1-4; TRBD1 might be the D (5 bases). The V gene's germline CDR1 is LGHNA and CDR2 YNFKEQ. The CDR3 has 12 residues. The V and J ends lost 6 bases and 8 bases respectively, with 10 bases between them. CDR3 sequence: CASSSGGEKLFF. CDR3 coding DNA: TGTGCCAGCAGTTCGGGGGGGGAAAAACTGTTTTTT.

The chain combines TRBV5-1 with TRBJ1-1; a possible D gene is TRBD1 (6 bases). V dropped 0 bases and J dropped 2 bases, with 17 bases sitting between them. Germline CDR1 SGHRS, CDR2 YFSETQ. The CDR3 covers 17 residues. The CDR3 loop reads CASSLVRGRGFNTEAFF. The CDR3 DNA is TGCGCCAGCAGCTTGGTAAGGGGCAGGGGATTTAACACTGAAGCTTTCTTT.

V and J are TRBV29-1 and TRBJ2-5; D unclear. This CDR3 region has 10 residues. Germline V lookup: CDR1 SQVTM, CDR2 ANQGSEA. Trimming stripped 5 bases from V and 3 bases from J, with 4 bases between. In DNA, the CDR3 is TGCAGCGTTATAGAAGAGACCCAGTACTTC. Translation gives CSVIEETQYF.

This clone was seen only a few times. This chain links TRBV4-1 with TRBJ1-4; D is unclear. The CDR3 is made up of 17 amino acids. Trimming shortened V by 0 bases and J by 4 bases, and 15 bases separated the two germline ends. Germline loops: CDR1 MGHRA, CDR2 YSYEKL. The CDR3 DNA is TGCGCCAGCAGCCAAGACCCCCTGGAAGGGAGTAATGAAAAACTGTTTTTT. This codes for CASSQDPLEGSNEKLFF.

CDR3 DNA sequence: TGCGCCAGCAGCTTTGACAGGGAAGATGGCTACACCTTC. Encoded protein: CASSFDREDGYTF. The chain links TRBV5-1 to TRBJ1-2; 7 positions match TRBD1. Germline loops: CDR1 SGHRS, CDR2 YFSETQ. The CDR3 sequence is 13 residues long. V was pared by 2 bases and J by 6 bases, with 4 bases of the junction left unmatched.

The CDR3 region has the DNA TGTGCCAGCAGCGTTGTGGGGACTAGCGTTTACAATGAGCAGTTCTTC. Protein: CASSVVGTSVYNEQFF. V is TRBV5-6 and J is TRBJ2-1, with 10 bases matching TRBD2. Germline loops: CDR1 SGHDT, CDR2 YYEEEE. The CDR3 is made up of 16 amino acids. V was clipped by 4 bases and J by 4 bases; unmatched bases: 8.

The V gene is TRBV7-9, the J gene TRBJ1-1; D unclear. Germline lookup yields CDR1 SEHNR and CDR2 FQNEAQ (reference sequence). V was shortened by 5 bases and J by 4 bases, with 11 bases between the two germline ends. This CDR3 spans 13 amino acids. The CDR3 DNA reads TGTGCCAGCAGCCCCGCGGGGAGCACTGAAGCTTTCTTT. It is translated as CASSPAGSTEAFF. Complete variable domain (other parts from reference TRBV7-9 and TRBJ1-1): DTGVSQNPRHKITKRGQNVTFRCDPISEHNRLYWYRQTLGQGPEFLTYFQNEAQLEKSRLLSDRFSAERPKGSFSTLEIQRTEQGDSAMYLCASSPAGSTEAFFGQGTRLTVV.

The chain is built from TRBV28 and TRBJ2-3, with 9 nucleotides matching TRBD1. This CDR3 spans 14 amino acids. CDR1 is MDHEN and CDR2 is SYDVKM in the germline V gene. The J segment lost 4 bases and the V segment lost 7 bases, leaving 6 bases of the junction unmatched. CDR3 loop: CASNNRGLADTQYF. The CDR3, as DNA: TGTGCCAGCAATAACAGGGGGCTTGCAGATACGCAGTATTTT.

This sequence joins TRBV1 and TRBJ1-2; the listed D gene, TRBD1, was not tested against the DNA. TRBV1 is a recognized pseudogene. This CDR3 contains 15 residues. The CDR3 coding sequence is TGCACCAGCAGCCAAGACAGGGTTGAGGACTATGGCTACACCTTC. Translation: CTSSQDRVEDYGYTF.

The V call is TRBV4-1, the J call TRBJ2-5, with D unresolved. Trimming shortened V by 0 bases and J by 7 bases, and 15 bases separated the two germline ends. The CDR3 is 15 amino acids. Germline CDR1 is MGHRA and CDR2 is YSYEKL. In DNA form, the CDR3 reads TGCGCCAGCAGCCAAGATATGTACGCCGGTCGGACCCAGTACTTC. Residues: CASSQDMYAGRTQYF.

The chain uses TRBV6-1 and TRBJ1-3, with a weak D call TRBD1 (6 bases). The germline gives CDR1 MNHNS, CDR2 SASEGT. V was shortened by 5 bases and J by 0 bases, with 11 bases between the two germline ends. This CDR3 comprises 15 residues. DNA of the CDR3: TGTGCCAGCAGTATAAACAGGGTCTCTGGAAACACCATATATTTT. Protein product: CASSINRVSGNTIYF.

The gene calls are TRBV28 and TRBJ2-2; D ambiguous. Trimming removed 3 bases from V and 2 bases from J, with 10 bases in between. The CDR3 extends over 15 amino acids. Germline CDR1 and CDR2: MDHEN and SYDVKM. The CDR3 coding sequence is TGTGCCAGCAGTTTTCGTCCCCTCAACACCGGGGAGCTGTTTTTT. It specifies CASSFRPLNTGELFF.

V usage is TRBV27 and J usage is TRBJ2-7; perhaps TRBD2 as D (5 bases). Trimming pared 3 bases from V and 5 bases from J, leaving 11 bases between. In germline, CDR1 is MNHEY, CDR2 SMNVEV (reference sequence). The CDR3 sequence is 13 residues long. This CDR3 reads CASSFSWGDEQYF. The CDR3 region has the DNA TGTGCCAGCAGTTTTTCCTGGGGAGACGAGCAGTACTTC.

The V call is TRBV29-1, the J call TRBJ2-7, with D maybe TRBD1 (5 bases). V lost 1 base to trimming and J lost 5 bases, with 12 bases between them. CDR1 SQVTM and CDR2 ANQGSEA come from the germline V gene. The CDR3 runs to 13 residues. CDR3 region: CSVEGTYTNEQYF. CDR3 DNA: TGCAGCGTTGAAGGGACATACACGAACGAGCAGTACTTC.

This sequence joins TRBV4-3 and TRBJ2-1, with 10 nucleotides matching TRBD2. The CDR3 covers 14 residues. The V gene's germline CDR1 is LGHNA and CDR2 YSLEER. J was trimmed by 9 bases and V by 3 bases; bases with no gene match: 5. The chain's CDR3 is CASSHGTSDFEQFF. DNA of the CDR3: TGCGCCAGCAGCCACGGGACTAGCGATTTTGAGCAGTTCTTC.

The V call is TRBV7-2, the J call TRBJ2-7, with 8 bases matching TRBD1. Looked up from germline, CDR1 is SGHTA and CDR2 is FQGNSA. Trimming took 4 bases from V and 5 from J; bases not matched to a gene: 10. CDR3 size: 15 residues. CDR3 in DNA: TGTGCCAGCAGCTCCCGACAGGGGATAATGGACGAGCAGTACTTC. This sequence encodes CASSSRQGIMDEQYF.

The V call is TRBV6-6, the J call TRBJ1-1; D remains unclear. V was shortened by 0 bases and J by 6 bases, with 11 bases between the two germline ends. This CDR3 is built from 14 residues. From germline, CDR1 is MNHNY and CDR2 SVGAGI (reference sequence). CDR3 sequence reads: CASSYSTISPEAFF. The CDR3 region has the DNA TGTGCCAGCAGTTACTCGACGATTAGCCCTGAAGCTTTCTTT.

This chain uses TRBV5-1 with TRBJ1-3, with D maybe TRBD1 (5 bases). Trimming shortened V by 0 bases and J by 4 bases, and 8 bases separated the two germline ends. The CDR3 is 14 residues long. Germline CDR1 SGHRS, CDR2 YFSETQ. CDR3 nucleotide sequence: TGCGCCAGCAGCTTGGGTGACAGAGGAAACACCATATATTTT. It codes for CASSLGDRGNTIYF.

The gene calls are TRBV29-1 and TRBJ1-2; 10 bases align to TRBD1. This CDR3 has 15 amino acids. V trimming: 0 bases; J trimming: 5 bases; junction bases outside the gene matches: 6. Germline loops: CDR1 SQVTM, CDR2 ANQGSEA. The CDR3 nucleotides read TGCAGCGTTGAAGATCGCGGGACAGGGGTTTATGGCTACACCTTC. Protein product: CSVEDRGTGVYGYTF.

This chain connects TRBV29-1 to TRBJ1-5, with 7 bases that match TRBD1. Germline V gene lookup returns CDR1 SQVTM and CDR2 ANQGSEA. This CDR3 spans 13 amino acids. With V trimmed by 6 bases and J by 7 bases, 9 bases remained unmatched. This chain's CDR3 is CSVRQGSEQPQHF. In DNA form, the CDR3 reads TGCAGCGTCCGACAGGGAAGTGAACAGCCCCAGCATTTT.

This clone was recorded once. This chain links TRBV6-6 with TRBJ1-6; D remains ambiguous. The V and J ends lost 0 bases and 6 bases respectively, with 9 bases between them. The CDR3 has 15 residues. CDR1 is MNHNY, CDR2 SVGAGI, per germline (reference sequence). CDR3 DNA: TGTGCCAGCAGTTACTCGCGGGGAATTAATTCACCCCTCCACTTT. This codes for CASSYSRGINSPLHF.

The rearrangement uses TRBV6-1 and TRBJ1-2; a possible D gene is TRBD1 (5 bases). V lost 6 bases, J lost 3 bases, and 14 bases lay in between. In germline, CDR1 is MNHNS, CDR2 SASEGT. CDR3 length equals 14 residues. The CDR3 sequence: CASSDATVHYGYTF. CDR3 in DNA: TGTGCCAGCAGCGACGCGACAGTACACTATGGCTACACCTTC.

The chain is built from TRBV7-9 and TRBJ1-1; 9 nucleotides agree with TRBD1. Trimming cost V 6 bases and J 0 bases; bases outside gene matches: 5. This CDR3 contains 15 residues. CDR1 is SEHNR and CDR2 is FQNEAQ in the germline V gene (reference sequence). The CDR3 here is CASRSTGGMNTEAFF. CDR3 sequence (DNA): TGTGCCAGCAGATCGACAGGGGGTATGAACACTGAAGCTTTCTTT.

This rearrangement joins TRBV5-8 to TRBJ1-1; possibly TRBD1 for D (5 bases). Germline CDR1 reads SGHTS; CDR2 reads YDEGEE. The length of the CDR3 is 13 residues. The V gene lost 3 bases and the J gene lost 4 bases, with 10 bases spanning the gap. The CDR3 is CASSWGGGTEAFF. CDR3 coding DNA: TGTGCCAGCAGCTGGGGGGGTGGCACTGAAGCTTTCTTT.

The chain has TRBV28 and TRBJ2-5; 8 positions agree with TRBD1. The CDR3 length is 15 residues. Germline-derived CDR1 and CDR2 are MDHEN and SYDVKM. Germline trimming cut 7 bases from V and 2 bases from J; bases unmatched to any gene: 9. For the CDR3, the DNA is TGTGCCAGCAAAACCGGGACAGGTAAACAAGAGACCCAGTACTTC. This translates into CASKTGTGKQETQYF. The full variable domain, its missing parts supplied by reference TRBV28 and TRBJ2-5, is DVKVTQSSRYLVKRTGEKVFLECVQDMDHENMFWYRQDPGLGLRLIYFSYDVKMKEKGDIPEGYSVSREKKERFSLILESASTNQTSMYLCASKTGTGKQETQYFGPGTRLLVL.

This chain joins TRBV7-3 and TRBJ2-2; TRBD2 aligns across 10 bases. The CDR3 consists of 20 residues. Germline V gene sequence: CDR1 SGHTA, CDR2 FQGTGA. V gave up 0 bases and J gave up 4 bases; unmatched junction bases: 14. The CDR3 DNA is TGTGCCAGCAGCTTAACGGGAAGCGGGAGGGCCAGTCAGAGCACCGGGGAGCTGTTTTTT. This sequence encodes CASSLTGSGRASQSTGELFF.